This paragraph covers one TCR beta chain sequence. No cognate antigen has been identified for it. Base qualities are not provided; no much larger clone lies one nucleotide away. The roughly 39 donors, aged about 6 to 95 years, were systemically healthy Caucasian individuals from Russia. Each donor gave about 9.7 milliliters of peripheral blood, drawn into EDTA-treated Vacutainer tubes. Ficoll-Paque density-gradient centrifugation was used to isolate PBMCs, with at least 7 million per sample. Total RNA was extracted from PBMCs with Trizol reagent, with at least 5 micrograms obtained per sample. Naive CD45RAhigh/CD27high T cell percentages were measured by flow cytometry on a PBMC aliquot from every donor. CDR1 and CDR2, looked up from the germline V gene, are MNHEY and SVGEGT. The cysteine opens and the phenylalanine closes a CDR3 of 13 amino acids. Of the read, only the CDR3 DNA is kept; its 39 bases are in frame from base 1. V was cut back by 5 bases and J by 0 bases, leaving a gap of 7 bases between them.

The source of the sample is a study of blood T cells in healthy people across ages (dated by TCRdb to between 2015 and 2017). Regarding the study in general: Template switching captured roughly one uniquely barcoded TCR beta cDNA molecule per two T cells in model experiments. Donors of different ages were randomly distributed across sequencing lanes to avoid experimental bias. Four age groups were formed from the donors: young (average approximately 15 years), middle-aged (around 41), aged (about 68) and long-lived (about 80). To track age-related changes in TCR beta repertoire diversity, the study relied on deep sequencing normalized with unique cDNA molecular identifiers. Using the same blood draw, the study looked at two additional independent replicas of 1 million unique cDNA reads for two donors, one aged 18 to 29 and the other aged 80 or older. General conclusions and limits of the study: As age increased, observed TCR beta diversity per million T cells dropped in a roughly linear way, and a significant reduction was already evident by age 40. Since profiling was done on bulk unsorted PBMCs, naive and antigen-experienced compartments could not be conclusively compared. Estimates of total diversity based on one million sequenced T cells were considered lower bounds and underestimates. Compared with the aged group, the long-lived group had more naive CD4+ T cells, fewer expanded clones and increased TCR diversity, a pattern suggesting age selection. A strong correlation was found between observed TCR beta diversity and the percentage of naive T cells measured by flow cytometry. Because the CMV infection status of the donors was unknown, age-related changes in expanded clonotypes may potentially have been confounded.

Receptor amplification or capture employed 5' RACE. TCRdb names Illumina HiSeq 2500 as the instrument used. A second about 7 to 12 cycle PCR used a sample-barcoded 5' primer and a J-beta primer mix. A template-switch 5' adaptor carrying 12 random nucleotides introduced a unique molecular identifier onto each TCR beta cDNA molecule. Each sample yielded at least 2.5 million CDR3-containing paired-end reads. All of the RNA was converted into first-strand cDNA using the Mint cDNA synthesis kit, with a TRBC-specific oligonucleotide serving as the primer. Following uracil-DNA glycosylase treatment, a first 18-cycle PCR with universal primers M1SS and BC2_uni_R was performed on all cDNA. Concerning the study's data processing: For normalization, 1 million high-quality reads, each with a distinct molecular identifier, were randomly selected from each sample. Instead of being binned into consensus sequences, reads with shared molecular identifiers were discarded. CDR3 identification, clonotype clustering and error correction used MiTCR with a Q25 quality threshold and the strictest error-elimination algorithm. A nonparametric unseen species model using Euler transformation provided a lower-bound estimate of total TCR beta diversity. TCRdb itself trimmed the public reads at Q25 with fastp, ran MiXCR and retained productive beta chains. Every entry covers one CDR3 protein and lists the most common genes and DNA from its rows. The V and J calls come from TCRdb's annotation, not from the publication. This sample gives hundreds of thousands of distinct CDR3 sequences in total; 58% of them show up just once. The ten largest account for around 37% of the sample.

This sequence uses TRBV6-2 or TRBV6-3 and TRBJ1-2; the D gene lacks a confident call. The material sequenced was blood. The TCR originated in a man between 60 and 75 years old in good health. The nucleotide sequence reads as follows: TGTGCCAGCAGTGATGTATCTAACTATGGCTACACCTTC. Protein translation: CASSDVSNYGYTF.